This TCR beta chain was captured in a study of cytomegalovirus exposure and HLA in healthy donors. Study-wide findings and caveats: In an earlier analysis, productive rearrangement rates for most beta V segments clustered near 90% or 30%.

The PCR employed 60 Vbeta primers together with 13 Jbeta primers. In the original workflow: In a later analysis, around 10 million of about 80 million unique beta chains occurred in at least two donors. Data came from immunoSEQ multiplex PCR; TCRdb stores just in-frame clones and leaves some out. Clone size and V and J calls were adopted from that table, with D and trimming inferred from the DNA. The sample has about 130,000 clones; less than 85% are singletons. Germline V lookup: CDR1 SQVTM, CDR2 ANQGSEA. CDR3 length: 12 residues. V gave up 6 bases and J gave up 8 bases; unmatched junction bases: 8. In its sample, this clone was seen once. Its target is not known.

The specimen sequenced was PBMCs. This receptor was identified in a woman in her sixties in good health and CMV-seropositive. The chain carries TRBV29-1 and TRBJ1-1; 8 bases fit TRBD1. The CDR3 coding sequence is TGCAGCGTCCGGACAGGGTTCGCCGAAGCTTTCTTT. Its protein is CSVRTGFAEAFF.